The T cell receptor beta chain described here comes from a study of T cells and Merkel cell carcinoma outcomes. Details on this clone: Its antigen remains unidentified.

Findings of the study overall: Merkel cell carcinoma outcomes were reportedly predicted by repertoire and T-cell density.

Germline V CDR1 and CDR2: SGHTA, FQGTGA. After removal of 8 bases from V and 6 bases from J, the junction contained 14 bases not matched to a gene. The CDR3 spans 16 residues. Sequencing was performed with immunoSEQ multiplex PCR; in TCRdb, only in-frame clones are kept and a portion is missing. The sample records some 150 clones, about nine tenths being singletons. Source material: tumor tissue from Merkel cell carcinoma. The rearrangement links TRBV7-3 to TRBJ2-2; the match to TRBD2 covers 8 bases. The sequence was obtained from a human donor with Merkel cell carcinoma. The CDR3 protein is CASSPRRGASSGELFF. The CDR3 coding sequence is TGTGCCAGCTCACCCCGGCGGGGGGCCTCGTCCGGGGAGCTGTTTTTT.